The 32 T cell receptor beta chains below come from one sample, sequenced in a study of technical replicates of blood from a handful of donors. TCRdb keeps only in-frame clones here, not all; method: immunoSEQ multiplex PCR. The data hold 98,000 or so clones, with approximately 96% observed a single time. The specimen sequenced was T cells isolated from PBMCs. The receptors shown here come from a human donor in good health.

This chain uses TRBV6-5 with TRBJ1-1, with a tentative D call TRBD1 (5 bases). V lost 6 bases and J 6 bases, leaving 14 bases between the germline ends. This CDR3 is 13 amino acids long. CDR1 MNHEY and CDR2 SVGAGI come from the germline V gene. The CDR3 reads CASRTQGYAEAFF. For the CDR3, the DNA is TGTGCCAGCAGAACTCAGGGCTACGCTGAAGCTTTCTTT.

The rearrangement joins TRBV7-6 to TRBJ1-1; tentative D call: TRBD1 (6 bases). This CDR3 contains 15 residues. Trimming pared 1 base from V and 1 base from J, leaving 10 bases between. Germline V gene sequence: CDR1 SGHVS, CDR2 FNYEAQ. The CDR3 nucleotides are TGTGCCAGCAGCTTAGTGGGGACACAGAACACTGAAGCTTTCTTT. The encoded protein is CASSLVGTQNTEAFF.

V gene TRBV6-6 combines with J gene TRBJ1-5; no clear D. Trimming took off 6 bases at V and 9 bases at J, with 9 bases between the two ends. Germline values: CDR1 MNHNY, CDR2 SVGAGI (reference sequence). This CDR3 has 11 residues. The CDR3 coding sequence is TGTGCCAGCAGGGTCCAGTGGCCCCAGCATTTT. Its protein product is CASRVQWPQHF.

This chain connects TRBV4-1 to TRBJ2-2, with 11 positions matching TRBD2. CDR1 is MGHRA and CDR2 is YSYEKL in the germline V gene. Germline trimming cut 4 bases from V and 5 bases from J; bases unmatched to any gene: 6. The CDR3 is made up of 16 amino acids. Here the CDR3 reads CASSPIGTSGTGELFF. The DNA of the CDR3 is TGCGCCAGCAGCCCAATTGGGACTAGCGGAACCGGGGAGCTGTTTTTT.

The chain uses TRBV14 and TRBJ2-3; D is uncertain. The CDR3 length is 17 residues. The V and J ends lost 0 bases and 0 bases respectively, with 13 bases between them. The germline V gene has CDR1 SGHDN and CDR2 FVKESK. CDR3 sequence reads: CASSQDSISSSTDTQYF. In DNA, the CDR3 is TGTGCCAGCAGCCAAGATAGCATTTCCTCTAGCACAGATACGCAGTATTTT.

The chain carries TRBV19 and TRBJ2-1, with D possibly being TRBD2 (5 bases). The CDR3 is 16 amino acids. Germline V gene lookup returns CDR1 LNHDA and CDR2 SQIVND (reference sequence). The V end lost 5 bases, the J end lost 0 bases, and 14 bases lay between the germline ends. CDR3 DNA sequence: TGTGCCAGTAGTGGTAGGTTAACTAGCTCCTACAATGAGCAGTTCTTC. Translation: CASSGRLTSSYNEQFF.

The chain couples TRBV16 to TRBJ1-3, with 8 bases fitting TRBD1. This CDR3 is built from 14 residues. The V segment lost 5 bases and the J segment 1 base; nucleotides outside the gene matches: 1. The germline gives CDR1 KGHSY, CDR2 FQNENV. The CDR3: CASSRQGSGNTIYF. The CDR3 region has the DNA TGTGCCAGCAGCAGACAGGGGTCTGGAAACACCATATATTTT.

The chain links TRBV9 to TRBJ2-1; tentative D call: TRBD2 (6 bases). The CDR3 is 15 residues long. CDR1 SGDLS and CDR2 YYNGEE come from the germline V gene. Trimming cost V 4 bases and J 1 base, with 12 bases left between them. This CDR3 is CASSRSGSSYNEQFF. CDR3 in DNA: TGTGCCAGCAGCCGTAGCGGATCTTCCTACAATGAGCAGTTCTTC. Together with reference TRBV9 and TRBJ2-1, the CDR3 gives the full variable domain: DSGVTQTPKHLITATGQRVTLRCSPRSGDLSVYWYQQSLDQGLQFLIQYYNGEERAKGNILERFSAQQFPDLHSELNLSSLELGDSALYFCASSRSGSSYNEQFFGPGTRLTVL.

The chain is built from TRBV7-2 and TRBJ2-7; 8 bases are shared with TRBD2. The CDR3 consists of 15 residues. V was pared by 5 bases and J by 0 bases, with 6 bases of the junction left unmatched. Germline CDR1 is SGHTA and CDR2 is FQGNSA. DNA of the CDR3: TGTGCCAGCAGCCTGGGTCTAGCGGGCTCCTACGAGCAGTACTTC. It encodes CASSLGLAGSYEQYF.

The chain recombines TRBV5-4 with TRBJ1-1; 8 bases agree with TRBD1. J was trimmed by 11 bases and V by 3 bases; bases with no gene match: 15. Looked up from germline, CDR1 is SGHNT and CDR2 is YYREEE (reference sequence). This CDR3 contains 15 residues. CDR3 region: CASSSWTGTENAAFF. CDR3 nucleotide sequence: TGTGCCAGCAGCTCCTGGACAGGGACCGAGAATGCGGCTTTCTTT.

The genes are TRBV13 and TRBJ1-3; D is uncertain. The CDR3 has 14 residues. Germline-derived CDR1 and CDR2 are PRHDT and FYEKMQ (reference sequence). The V end lost 2 bases, the J end lost 8 bases, and 13 bases lay between the germline ends. CDR3 in amino acids: CASSLRRLGDTIYF. The CDR3, as DNA: TGTGCCAGCAGCTTAAGGCGTCTCGGGGACACCATATATTTT.

This chain uses TRBV11-2 with TRBJ2-3; no clear D gene. The CDR3 spans 12 residues. The V and J ends lost 1 base and 4 bases respectively, with 3 bases between them. Germline loops: CDR1 SGHAT, CDR2 FQNNGV. DNA of the CDR3: TGTGCCAGCAGCTTAGGCGCAGATACGCAGTATTTT. Its translation is CASSLGADTQYF.

This rearrangement joins TRBV2 to TRBJ2-2, with D perhaps matching TRBD2 (6 bases). This CDR3 has 15 residues. Trimming cost V 7 bases and J 0 bases, with 12 bases left between them. The germline gives CDR1 SNHLY, CDR2 FYNNEI. The CDR3 protein is CASTLRGTNTGELFF. CDR3 nucleotide sequence: TGTGCCAGCACCCTGCGGGGAACGAACACCGGGGAGCTGTTTTTT.

The J gene is TRBJ2-2, the V gene TRBV4-1, with D perhaps matching TRBD1 (6 bases). The V gene lost 5 bases and the J gene lost 5 bases, with 15 bases spanning the gap. Germline loops: CDR1 MGHRA, CDR2 YSYEKL. This CDR3 has 15 residues. The CDR3 DNA reads TGCGCCAGCAGCTTTAACAGGGATGGAACCGGGGAGCTGTTTTTT. Its protein is CASSFNRDGTGELFF.

V usage is TRBV10-3 and J usage is TRBJ1-1, with D tentatively TRBD1 (6 bases). Germline CDR1 ENHRY, CDR2 SYGVKD. V lost 6 bases to trimming and J lost 1 base, with 18 bases between them. This CDR3 contains 16 residues. The CDR3 loop reads CAIRAFKDRKNTEAFF. In nucleotides, the CDR3 is TGTGCCATCAGAGCCTTCAAGGACAGAAAGAACACTGAAGCTTTCTTT.

The rearrangement joins TRBV2 to TRBJ2-5; 7 bases line up with TRBD1. The J segment lost 2 bases and the V segment lost 6 bases, leaving 12 bases of the junction unmatched. There are 16 residues in the CDR3. Germline V CDR1 and CDR2: SNHLY, FYNNEI. The CDR3 bases are TGTGCCAGCAGGACGTCAGGGGGTTACGGGCAAGAGACCCAGTACTTC. It translates to CASRTSGGYGQETQYF.

The chain employs TRBV18 and TRBJ2-4; D might be TRBD1 (5 bases). The CDR3 length is 17 residues. CDR1 and CDR2 (germline): KGHSH, LQKENI. The V and J ends lost 2 bases and 0 bases respectively, with 14 bases between them. As DNA, the CDR3 is TGTGCCAGCTCACCATATGGCCAGGGCCTAGCCAAAAACATTCAGTACTTC. It yields the protein CASSPYGQGLAKNIQYF. Drawing the rest from reference TRBV18 and TRBJ2-4, the complete variable domain is NAGVMQNPRHLVRRRGQEARLRCSPMKGHSHVYWYRQLPEEGLKFMVYLQKENIIDESGMPKERFSAEFPKEGPSILRIQQVVRGDSAAYFCASSPYGQGLAKNIQYFGAGTRLSVL.

The chain joins TRBV5-4 to TRBJ2-5; 10 positions agree with TRBD1. The junction had 7 bases not matched to a gene; V was cut back by 9 bases and J by 5 bases. The CDR3 runs 13 residues. Per the germline V gene, CDR1 is SGHNT and CDR2 is YYREEE (reference sequence). CDR3 loop: CAIRQGAGETQYF. The CDR3 DNA follows: TGTGCCATCAGACAGGGGGCTGGTGAGACCCAGTACTTC.

V and J are TRBV19 and TRBJ2-1, with D perhaps TRBD1 (6 bases). V lost 3 bases, J lost 4 bases, and 13 bases lay in between. Germline CDR1 and CDR2: LNHDA and SQIVND (reference sequence). This CDR3 region has 15 residues. CDR3 sequence (DNA): TGTGCCAGTAGTATGGGACACTGGGTTTACAATGAGCAGTTCTTC. Residues: CASSMGHWVYNEQFF.

V and J are TRBV5-1 and TRBJ2-3, with TRBD1 matching over 7 bases. The CDR3 has 16 amino acids. V lost 4 bases, J lost 2 bases, and 10 bases stayed unmatched. Germline loops: CDR1 SGHRS, CDR2 YFSETQ. CDR3 loop: CASSRGTAGNTDTQYF. CDR3 nucleotide sequence: TGCGCCAGCAGCCGAGGGACAGCTGGTAACACAGATACGCAGTATTTT. The full variable domain, its missing parts supplied by reference TRBV5-1 and TRBJ2-3, is KAGVTQTPRYLIKTRGQQVTLSCSPISGHRSVSWYQQTPGQGLQFLFEYFSETQRNKGNFPGRFSGRQFSNSRSEMNVSTLELGDSALYLCASSRGTAGNTDTQYFGPGTRLTVL.

This rearrangement joins TRBV11-1 to TRBJ1-4; 9 nucleotides agree with TRBD1. Trimming removed 5 bases from V and 3 bases from J; junction bases left unmatched: 7. The CDR3 is made up of 16 amino acids. CDR1 and CDR2 (germline): SGHAT, FQDESV (reference sequence). The CDR3 nucleotides are TGTGCCAGCAGCATCACAGGGGGCGCGTCTAATGAAAAACTGTTTTTT. The encoded protein is CASSITGGASNEKLFF.

The CDR3 coding sequence is TGTGCCTGGAGTGCAACCCCGGGGGACCAGCAGTTCTTC. Amino acid sequence: CAWSATPGDQQFF. The V gene is TRBV30, the J gene TRBJ2-1, with D possibly TRBD2 on 6 matching bases. The CDR3 runs to 13 residues. CDR1 is GTSNPN, CDR2 SVGIG, per germline (reference sequence). V lost 1 base and J 11 bases, leaving 15 bases between the germline ends. Filled out from reference TRBV30 and TRBJ2-1, the complete variable domain reads SQTIHQWPATLVQPVGSPLSLECTVEGTSNPNLYWYRQAAGRGLQLLFYSVGIGQISSEVPQNLSASRPQDRQFILSSKKLLLSDSGFYLCAWSATPGDQQFFGPGTRLTVL.

V gene TRBV7-9 combines with J gene TRBJ2-3, with 7 bases that match TRBD1. The CDR3 length is 15 residues. The J segment lost 3 bases and the V segment lost 7 bases, leaving 10 bases of the junction unmatched. Germline V lookup: CDR1 SEHNR, CDR2 FQNEAQ (reference sequence). This CDR3 is CASIGTVSFTDTQYF. The DNA of the CDR3 is TGTGCCAGCATTGGGACAGTGAGTTTTACAGATACGCAGTATTTT.

For the CDR3, the DNA is TGCAGCGTTGTAGGGGCTAGCGGCACAGATACGCAGTATTTT. The encoded protein is CSVVGASGTDTQYF. The chain links TRBV29-1 to TRBJ2-3; the D gene is possibly TRBD2 (6 bases). The V gene's germline CDR1 is SQVTM and CDR2 ANQGSEA. V gave up 4 bases and J gave up 1 base, with 12 bases separating them. This CDR3 is built from 14 residues.

In this sample, this clone turned up once. The chain is built from TRBV19 and TRBJ2-5; D perhaps matches TRBD1 (6 bases). Germline V gives CDR1 LNHDA, CDR2 SQIVND (reference sequence). CDR3 length: 17 amino acids. Trimming cost V 5 bases and J 1 base, with 20 bases left between them. CDR3 residues: CASSLRYRETIQETQYF. For the CDR3, the DNA is TGTGCCAGTAGTCTCCGGTACAGGGAAACCATCCAAGAGACCCAGTACTTC.

This rearrangement joins TRBV18 to TRBJ1-6; TRBD1 agrees at 7 bases. Germline V CDR1 and CDR2: KGHSH, LQKENI. The trim removed 3 bases at V and 7 bases at J, leaving 0 bases unmatched. The CDR3 runs 13 residues. CDR3 DNA sequence: TGTGCCAGCTCACCGGGACAGAATTCACCCCTCCACTTT. Its translation: CASSPGQNSPLHF.

The rearrangement links TRBV6-1 to TRBJ1-1; possible D gene TRBD1, 5 bases. Trimming removed 7 bases from V and 3 bases from J, with 12 bases in between. CDR3 size: 13 residues. Germline V gives CDR1 MNHNS, CDR2 SASEGT. CDR3 in amino acids: CASTGRDYTEAFF. The CDR3, as DNA: TGTGCCAGCACAGGCAGGGACTACACTGAAGCTTTCTTT.

Only one count was recorded for this clone. V usage is TRBV5-8 and J usage is TRBJ1-5; D may be TRBD1 (5 bases). CDR1 and CDR2 from the germline V gene are SGHTS and YDEGEE. V lost 6 bases to trimming and J lost 7 bases, with 23 bases between them. The length of the CDR3 is 16 residues. For the CDR3, the DNA is TGTGCCAGCACCCCTCTCTGGGGGGTAGGGGTGCAGCCCCAGCATTTT. Its protein product is CASTPLWGVGVQPQHF.

As to this clone: Other DNA variants within this sample encode the same CDR3. V and J are TRBV9 and TRBJ2-3; TRBD2 matches at 7 bases. The CDR3 is 16 residues long. Germline V CDR1 and CDR2: SGDLS, YYNGEE. V shed 0 bases and J 1 base; nucleotides not matched to a gene: 5. The CDR3 DNA follows: TGTGCCAGCAGCGTAGTAGGGAGCGGGGGCACAGATACGCAGTATTTT. It specifies CASSVVGSGGTDTQYF.

The chain has TRBV9 and TRBJ1-2; D possibly corresponds to TRBD1 (5 bases). Germline V gene data show CDR1 as SGDLS and CDR2 as YYNGEE. The ends were cut back, 5 bases at V and 5 bases at J, with 16 bases in the middle. The CDR3 runs 14 residues. CDR3 sequence (DNA): TGTGCCAGCAGGGGAGGGGCTTTATGGTATGGCTACACCTTC. Translation: CASRGGALWYGYTF.

The chain recombines TRBV19 with TRBJ1-5; D call uncertain. This CDR3 is 14 amino acids long. Trimming took 5 bases from V and 6 from J, leaving 14 bases between them. CDR1 LNHDA and CDR2 SQIVND come from the germline V gene (reference sequence). CDR3 sequence reads: CASSLGIAGQPQHF. CDR3 sequence (DNA): TGTGCCAGTAGTCTTGGTATAGCGGGTCAGCCCCAGCATTTT.

The rearrangement links TRBV2 to TRBJ2-7; D is possibly TRBD1 (5 bases). CDR3 length: 14 residues. CDR1 is SNHLY, CDR2 FYNNEI, per germline. Deletions cut 2 bases from V and 3 bases from J, with 11 bases between. CDR3 sequence reads: CASSESTGYYEQYF. The CDR3 nucleotides are TGTGCCAGCAGTGAATCCACAGGATACTACGAGCAGTACTTC.